This T cell receptor (beta chain) is drawn from a study of T-cell reconstitution after alpha-beta-depleted transplantation in children. Unique molecular identifiers were built into the TCRbeta library. From the PCR reads, TCRdb called clonotypes with MiXCR, one entry per CDR3 protein. Among 150,000 to 200,000 distinct CDR3 sequences listed, 5% to 6.5% were seen once. CDR3 length equals 11 residues. From germline, CDR1 is SEHNR and CDR2 FQNEAQ (reference sequence). V was pared by 3 bases and J by 16 bases, with 13 bases between. Study findings and constraints: Expanded graft clones, several hundred of them, were reportedly the source of alpha-beta T cells about two months after transplant. The authors attributed T-cell counts and diversity one year after transplant mostly to newly produced T cells.

This clonotype was observed at least ten times. The antigen remains unidentified. V gene TRBV7-9 combines with J gene TRBJ2-1; perhaps TRBD1 as D (6 bases). The sequences come from PBMCs, collected before TCRalphabeta/CD19-depleted stem cell transplant. The receptor's source is a girl younger than two with combined immunodeficiency, due to receive a stem cell transplant. In DNA, the CDR3 is TGTGCCAGCAGCTTCGGGACAAGATCCTTCTTC. Its translation: CASSFGTRSFF.